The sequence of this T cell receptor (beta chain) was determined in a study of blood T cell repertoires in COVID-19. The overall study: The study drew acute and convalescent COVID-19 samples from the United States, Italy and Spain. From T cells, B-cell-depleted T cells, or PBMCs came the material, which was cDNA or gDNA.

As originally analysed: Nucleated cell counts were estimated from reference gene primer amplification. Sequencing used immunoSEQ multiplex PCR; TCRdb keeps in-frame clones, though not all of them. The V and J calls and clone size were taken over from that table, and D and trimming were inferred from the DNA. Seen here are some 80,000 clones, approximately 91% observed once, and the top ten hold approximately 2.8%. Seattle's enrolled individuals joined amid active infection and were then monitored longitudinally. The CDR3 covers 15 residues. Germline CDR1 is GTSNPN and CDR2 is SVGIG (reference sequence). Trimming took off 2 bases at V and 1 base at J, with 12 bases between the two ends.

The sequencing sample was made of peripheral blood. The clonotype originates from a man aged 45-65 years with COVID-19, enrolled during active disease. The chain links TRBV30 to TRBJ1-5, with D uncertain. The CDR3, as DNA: TGTGCCTGGAGTAAGGCGCCGGGGAGCAATCAGCCCCAGCATTTT. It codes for CAWSKAPGSNQPQHF.